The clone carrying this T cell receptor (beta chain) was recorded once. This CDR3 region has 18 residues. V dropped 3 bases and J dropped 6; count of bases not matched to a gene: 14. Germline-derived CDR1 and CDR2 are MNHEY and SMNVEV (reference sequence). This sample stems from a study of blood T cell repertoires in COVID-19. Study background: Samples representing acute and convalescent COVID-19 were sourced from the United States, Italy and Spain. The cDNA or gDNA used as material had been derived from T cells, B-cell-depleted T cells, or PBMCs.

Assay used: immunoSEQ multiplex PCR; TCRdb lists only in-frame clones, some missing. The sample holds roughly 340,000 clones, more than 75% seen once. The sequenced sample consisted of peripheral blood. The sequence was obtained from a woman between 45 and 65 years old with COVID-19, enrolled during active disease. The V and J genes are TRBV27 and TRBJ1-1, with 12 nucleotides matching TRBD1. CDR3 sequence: CASSFSPALGQGAPEAFF. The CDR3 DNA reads TGTGCCAGCAGTTTCTCACCAGCCCTGGGACAGGGGGCCCCTGAAGCTTTCTTT.